These 12 T cell receptor beta chains originate from one sample sequenced in a study of technical replicates of blood from several donors. Produced via immunoSEQ multiplex PCR; TCRdb's table is partial and in-frame only. Here the sample spans under 80,000 clones, 89% being singletons. Material for sequencing was PBMCs. All receptors come from a human donor in good health. Some clones in this sample may be carry-over from other donors' samples.

CDR3 nucleotide sequence: TGTGCCAGCAGCCAACAGAAGTATAATTCACCCCTCCACTTT. Protein product: CASSQQKYNSPLHF. The chain links TRBV6-5 to TRBJ1-6; no firm D call. V lost 6 bases and J 4 bases, leaving 10 bases between the germline ends. There are 14 residues in the CDR3. Germline loops: CDR1 MNHEY, CDR2 SVGAGI.

The rearrangement uses TRBV7-7 and TRBJ2-1; maybe TRBD1 (6 bases). CDR3 length: 13 residues. Between the trimmed V and J ends, which lost 5 bases and 14 bases, there was a span of 19 bases. Germline V gene sequence: CDR1 SSHAT, CDR2 FNYEAQ (reference sequence). The chain's CDR3 is CASSPSGVDLKFF. In nucleotides, the CDR3 is TGTGCCAGCAGCCCATCAGGGGTTGATTTAAAGTTCTTC.

This sequence joins TRBV2 and TRBJ2-7, with 8 positions matching TRBD1. CDR1 and CDR2 from the germline V gene are SNHLY and FYNNEI. This CDR3 comprises 14 residues. V shed 7 bases, J shed 5 bases, and the junction held 10 bases outside the gene matches. The CDR3 coding sequence is TGTGCCAGCAACCTAGACAGGGGTGTACACGAGCAGTACTTC. Encoded protein: CASNLDRGVHEQYF.

This clone was seen a handful of times. The V gene is TRBV7-9, the J gene TRBJ2-2; 10 positions agree with TRBD2. V was pared by 5 bases and J by 2 bases, with 5 bases of the junction left unmatched. The CDR3 extends over 16 amino acids. Germline values: CDR1 SEHNR, CDR2 FQNEAQ (reference sequence). DNA of the CDR3: TGTGCCAGCAGCGCCCAGCGGGGGGGCAACACCGGGGAGCTGTTTTTT. Protein sequence: CASSAQRGGNTGELFF.

V is TRBV5-1 and J is TRBJ2-2; 15 bases are a match to TRBD2. Unmatched junction bases numbered 10, after V lost 6 bases and J lost 4 bases. Looked up from germline, CDR1 is SGHRS and CDR2 is YFSETQ. The CDR3 is 18 residues long. The CDR3 reads CASTQRTSGGASTGELFF. CDR3 sequence (DNA): TGCGCCAGCACCCAACGGACTAGCGGGGGGGCAAGCACCGGGGAGCTGTTTTTT.

The J gene is TRBJ1-5, the V gene TRBV25-1, with TRBD1 matching over 7 bases. CDR3 length: 13 residues. CDR1 is MGHDK and CDR2 is SYGVNS in the germline V gene. After removal of 8 bases from V and 5 bases from J, the junction contained 6 bases not matched to a gene. CDR3 coding DNA: TGTGCCAGCGCCAGGGGGACGGATCAGCCCCAGCATTTT. It yields the protein CASARGTDQPQHF. The full variable domain, in which reference TRBV25-1 and TRBJ1-5 provide the parts outside the CDR3, is EADIYQTPRYLVIGTGKKITLECSQTMGHDKMYWYQQDPGMELHLIHYSYGVNSTEKGDLSSESTVSRIRTEHFPLTLESARPSHTSQYLCASARGTDQPQHFGDGTRLSIL.

This chain connects TRBV30 to TRBJ2-1; perhaps TRBD2 as D (5 bases). The V end was cut by 0 bases, the J end by 5 bases, with 14 bases between. Germline CDR1 reads GTSNPN; CDR2 reads SVGIG (reference sequence). The CDR3 consists of 15 residues. The CDR3 protein is CAWSVGLAGNNEQFF. CDR3 in DNA: TGTGCCTGGAGTGTGGGTTTGGCGGGCAACAATGAGCAGTTCTTC. Using reference TRBV30 and TRBJ2-1 for the parts outside the CDR3, the full variable domain is SQTIHQWPATLVQPVGSPLSLECTVEGTSNPNLYWYRQAAGRGLQLLFYSVGIGQISSEVPQNLSASRPQDRQFILSSKKLLLSDSGFYLCAWSVGLAGNNEQFFGPGTRLTVL.

The gene calls are TRBV4-1 and TRBJ1-6; 9 bases map to TRBD1. This CDR3 is 14 amino acids long. V dropped 4 bases and J dropped 8; count of bases not matched to a gene: 3. Germline lookup yields CDR1 MGHRA and CDR2 YSYEKL. The CDR3 region has the DNA TGCGCCAGCAGCCCTAGGGACAGGGATTCACCCCTCCACTTT. This translates into CASSPRDRDSPLHF.

The sample holds one count of this clone. The chain has TRBV10-3 and TRBJ1-2; D perhaps matches TRBD1 (6 bases). Deletions cut 5 bases from V and 4 bases from J, with 11 bases between. The CDR3 length is 13 residues. Looked up from germline, CDR1 is ENHRY and CDR2 is SYGVKD. The CDR3 region has the DNA TGTGCCATCAGTTCCCAGGGGAGCTATGGCTACACCTTC. As protein: CAISSQGSYGYTF.

The J gene is TRBJ2-7, the V gene TRBV29-1; 7 bases map to TRBD2. Germline V CDR1 and CDR2: SQVTM, ANQGSEA. Germline trimming cut 7 bases from V and 3 bases from J; bases unmatched to any gene: 6. The CDR3 totals 12 residues. The CDR3 reads CSALSSGYEQYF. Here the CDR3 DNA reads TGCAGCGCCCTCTCTAGCGGCTACGAGCAGTACTTC.

The J gene is TRBJ2-1, the V gene TRBV7-2, with 9 bases identical to TRBD2. This CDR3 is 15 amino acids long. V lost 3 bases, J lost 6 bases, and 6 bases stayed unmatched. CDR1 is SGHTA, CDR2 FQGNSA, per germline. CDR3 DNA sequence: TGTGCCAGCAGCTTTAGCGGGGGACATCCCAATGAGCAGTTCTTC. The encoded protein is CASSFSGGHPNEQFF.

The CDR3 DNA reads as TGTGCCAGCAGCGCTAGGAGCACAGATACGCAGTATTTT. It codes for CASSARSTDTQYF. The chain is built from TRBV6-5 and TRBJ2-3; no firm D call. Trimming pared 6 bases from V and 0 bases from J, leaving 7 bases between. The length of the CDR3 is 13 residues. Germline CDR1 reads MNHEY; CDR2 reads SVGAGI.